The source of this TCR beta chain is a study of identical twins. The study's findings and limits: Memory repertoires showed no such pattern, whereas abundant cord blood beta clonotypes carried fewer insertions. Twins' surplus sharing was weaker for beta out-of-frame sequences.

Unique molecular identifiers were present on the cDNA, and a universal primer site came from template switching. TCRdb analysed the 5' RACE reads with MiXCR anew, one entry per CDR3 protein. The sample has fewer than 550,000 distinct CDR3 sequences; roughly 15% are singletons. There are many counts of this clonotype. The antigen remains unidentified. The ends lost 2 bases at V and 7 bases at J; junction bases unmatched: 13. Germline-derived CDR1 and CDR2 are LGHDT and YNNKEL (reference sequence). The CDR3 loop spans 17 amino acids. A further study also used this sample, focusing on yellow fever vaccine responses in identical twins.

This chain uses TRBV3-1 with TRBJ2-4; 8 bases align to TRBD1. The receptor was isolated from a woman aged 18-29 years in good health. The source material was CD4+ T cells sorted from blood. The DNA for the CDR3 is TGTGCCAGCAGCCAAATTTCTGGCAGGGGGCAGGGGAACATTCAGTACTTC. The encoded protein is CASSQISGRGQGNIQYF.